The rows below give T cell receptor beta chains drawn from one sample of a study of beta chain features in type 1 diabetes. Assay: immunoSEQ multiplex PCR; the TCRdb copy retains only in-frame clones and omits some. The repertoire includes fewer than 350,000 clones, around 7.8% of them detected once, and roughly 1% sits in the top ten. The sample consisted of central memory CD4+ T cells from blood. The receptors originated from a woman aged 18-35 years in good health. Each CDR3 is given with its conserved first and last residue. D genes are given only for firm matches. Clone size appears in some rows only: once, few, many, or a class for an expanded clone.

V gene	D gene	J gene	clone size	CDR3 DNA	CDR3 protein
TRBV19	TRBD1	TRBJ2-7	.	TGTGCCAGTAGTAAGGGGACAGGGTCCTACGAGCAGTACTTC	CASSKGTGSYEQYF
TRBV19	.	TRBJ2-7	.	TGTGCCAGTCGATTCCGGGACGAGCAGTACTTC	CASRFRDEQYF
TRBV7-3	.	TRBJ2-3	many	TGTGCCAGCAGCTTTGCGGGGTCCGGGGATACGCAGTATTTT	CASSFAGSGDTQYF
TRBV27	.	TRBJ1-5	few	TGTGCCAGCAGTTTTATGGGCTACAATCAGCCCCAGCATTTT	CASSFMGYNQPQHF
TRBV6-6	TRBD1	TRBJ2-5	.	TGTGCCAGCAGTCACGGGGGACAGGGGCAAGAGACCCAGTACTTC	CASSHGGQGQETQYF
TRBV5-6	.	TRBJ1-4	few	TGTGCCAGCAGACGAGGGGAGGCTAATGAAAAACTGTTTTTT	CASRRGEANEKLFF
TRBV18	TRBD2	TRBJ2-7	.	TGTGCCAGCTCGTCAGAAGCGGGGGGCTACGAGCAGTACTTC	CASSSEAGGYEQYF
TRBV4-3	.	TRBJ1-4	.	TGCGCCAGCAGCCAACAAAAACAGGGTTGGGAAAAACTGTTTTTT	CASSQQKQGWEKLFF
TRBV11-2	.	TRBJ1-1	few	TGTGCCAGCAGCTTATCTGTGGGGACTGAAGCTTTCTTT	CASSLSVGTEAFF
TRBV7-2	TRBD1	TRBJ2-3	.	TGTGCCAGCAGCCTAAGGGGGCCAACAGATACGCAGTATTTT	CASSLRGPTDTQYF
TRBV4-2	.	TRBJ2-7	few	TGTGCCAGCAGCCAAGATGATGGGGGGGCGTTATCCTACGAGCAGTACTTC	CASSQDDGGALSYEQYF
TRBV27	TRBD1	TRBJ2-7	.	TGTGCCAGCAGTCCCGGACAGGGGGAAACGTACGAGCAGTACTTC	CASSPGQGETYEQYF
TRBV7-2	TRBD1	TRBJ1-6	few	TGTGCCAGCAGCTTAGCCGGGACAGGGGGAAATTCACCCCTCCACTTT	CASSLAGTGGNSPLHF
TRBV5-1	TRBD1	TRBJ2-5	.	TGCGCCAGCAGCTCCTCCCCACAGGGGCGTCAAGAGACCCAGTACTTC	CASSSSPQGRQETQYF
TRBV30	TRBD2	TRBJ2-7	.	TGTGCCTGGAGTGGCTCTAGCGGGAGAGTCGAGCAGTACTTC	CAWSGSSGRVEQYF
TRBV19	TRBD2	TRBJ2-1	.	TGTGCCAGATCCGCGACTAGCGGGGCCGGGAATGAGCAGTTCTTC	CARSATSGAGNEQFF
TRBV27	.	TRBJ1-5	few	TGTGCCAGCAGTTTGGTCTGGGGGGGTATGGATCAGCCCCAGCATTTT	CASSLVWGGMDQPQHF
TRBV29-1	.	TRBJ1-2	.	TGCAGCGTTGAGGGGCAGGTGGGCTATGGCTACACCTTC	CSVEGQVGYGYTF
TRBV18	.	TRBJ2-3	.	TGTGCCAGCTCACCACCAACAGGGTTGGGTACGCAGTATTTT	CASSPPTGLGTQYF
TRBV5-1	.	TRBJ2-3	.	TGCGCCAGCAGCTTGTTACCCACAGATACGCAGTATTTT	CASSLLPTDTQYF
TRBV27	TRBD1	TRBJ1-2	.	TGTGCCAGCAGCAGGGACAGGGTTGGGCGTAACTATGGCTACACCTTC	CASSRDRVGRNYGYTF
TRBV14	TRBD2	TRBJ2-1	few	TGTGCCAGCAGCAGCGCTAGCGGGAGGGCCCTTGAGCAGTTCTTC	CASSSASGRALEQFF
TRBV27	.	TRBJ2-1	.	TGTGCCAGCAGTTTCCAACTGGGCGAGCAGTTCTTC	CASSFQLGEQFF
TRBV7-2	.	TRBJ2-3	few	TGTGCCAGCAGCTTAGAGGGAGAAACAGATACGCAGTATTTT	CASSLEGETDTQYF
TRBV5-6	TRBD1	TRBJ1-2	few	TGTGCCAGCAGCTACCCGGGACAGGGGGAGGTCTATGGCTACACCTTC	CASSYPGQGEVYGYTF
TRBV6-6	.	TRBJ2-7	.	TGTGCCAGCAGTCCAAGTCGGGACAACTCCTACGAGCAGTACTTC	CASSPSRDNSYEQYF
TRBV5-1	.	TRBJ1-2	.	TGCGCCAGCAGCCGGGACGGGAGCTATGGCTACACCTTC	CASSRDGSYGYTF
TRBV2	.	TRBJ1-5	.	TGTGCCAGCAGGGGGGCGGTTACAAACCAGCCCCAGCATTTT	CASRGAVTNQPQHF
TRBV6-6	TRBD1	TRBJ1-6	.	TGTGCCAGCAGGCAGGGGGCTGGCGATTCACCCCTCCACTTT	CASRQGAGDSPLHF
TRBV27	.	TRBJ2-1	few	TGTGCCAGCAGTTTATATTCTGGGGCCGGGAGCAATGAGCAGTTCTTC	CASSLYSGAGSNEQFF
TRBV30	.	TRBJ2-7	.	TGTGCCGGGACGAGGATTTGGGACTACGAGCAGTACTTC	CAGTRIWDYEQYF
TRBV5-4	.	TRBJ1-6	few	TGTGCCAGCAGCCAGCAGCGCCAAGCCAATTCACCCCTCCACTTT	CASSQQRQANSPLHF
TRBV7-9	.	TRBJ1-3	few	TGTGCCAGCAGCTTAGGTGGACATTCCCAAGGGACTTCTGGAAACACCATATATTTT	CASSLGGHSQGTSGNTIYF
TRBV7-2	.	TRBJ2-5	.	TGTGCCAGCAGCCCGGGGAGAGGAGAGGGGACCCAGTACTTC	CASSPGRGEGTQYF
TRBV18	.	TRBJ1-1	few	TGTGCCAGCTCACCACAAATATTCGGGGAAAACACTGAAGCTTTCTTT	CASSPQIFGENTEAFF
TRBV7-2	.	TRBJ1-2	.	TGTGCCAGCAGCTTAACGTTTGGGAGTAACTATGGCTACACCTTC	CASSLTFGSNYGYTF
TRBV7-2	.	TRBJ2-3	few	TGTGCCAGCAGCTTCTGGCAGCAAGCAATAGATACGCAGTATTTT	CASSFWQQAIDTQYF
TRBV7-7	.	TRBJ2-5	.	TGTGCCAGCAGCTTAAAGGGAGAGACCCAGTACTTC	CASSLKGETQYF
TRBV9	TRBD2	TRBJ2-3	few	TGTGCCAGCAGCGGGCGCGGCGGGAGAGGAGATACGCAGTATTTT	CASSGRGGRGDTQYF
TRBV28	.	TRBJ1-5	few	TGTGCCAGTGAGGGTTATAGCAATCAGCCCCAGCATTTT	CASEGYSNQPQHF